This T cell receptor beta chain was identified during a study of blood T cell repertoires in COVID-19. TCRdb keeps only in-frame clones here, not all; method: immunoSEQ multiplex PCR. Of 200,000 to 250,000 clones listed, around 84% are singletons. Germline V lookup: CDR1 MNHEY, CDR2 SMNVEV (reference sequence). CDR3 size: 16 residues. V was clipped by 4 bases and J by 10 bases, with 23 bases between them. The sequence came from a man younger than 40 with active or convalescent COVID-19. Input material: peripheral blood. The rearrangement links TRBV27 to TRBJ2-1, with D tentatively TRBD2 (6 bases). CDR3 coding DNA: TGTGCCAGCAGTTCTCCGCCGGGACGGGGGTCTATCGAGCAGTTCTTC. This codes for CASSSPPGRGSIEQFF.